The clone carrying this T cell receptor (beta chain) was observed a handful of times. The antigen is unknown. The V gene lost 0 bases and the J gene lost 7 bases, with 17 bases spanning the gap. CDR1 and CDR2 from the germline V gene are SGHDT and YYEEEE. This CDR3 contains 17 residues. This sample was taken from a study of cytomegalovirus exposure and HLA in healthy donors. About the research overall: Unique TCRs from HLA-typed donors, 65 million to 85 million of them, were held in an early data release. In terms of ancestry, the Caucasian-associated cluster contained 80% to 90% of the 398 genotyped donors. Broader study findings: Sequencing likely produced, as an artifact, a cluster of highly shared sequence variants. When a later analysis was performed, an Asian-associated ancestry cluster reportedly had fewer N-insertions than the approximately 700-donor mean.

The study ran its PCR with 60 Vbeta and 13 Jbeta primers. The assay was immunoSEQ multiplex PCR, and TCRdb's table has in-frame clones only and misses some. The sample shows about 55,000 clones, roughly 70% of them seen only once. The chain uses TRBV5-6 and TRBJ1-6; D remains ambiguous. The sequenced sample was PBMCs. This clonotype originated in a man in his forties in good health and CMV-seropositive. The CDR3 protein is CASSLAVGRFLNSPLHF. In nucleotides, the CDR3 is TGTGCCAGCAGCTTGGCGGTAGGGAGGTTCTTAAATTCACCCCTCCACTTT.